This T cell receptor beta chain was recovered during a study of blood T cell repertoires in COVID-19. About the study: Spain, Italy and the United States supplied samples that represented acute and convalescent COVID-19. PBMCs, B-cell-depleted T cells, or T cells provided the cDNA or gDNA that made up the material.

Trimming removed 3 bases from V and 8 bases from J, with 7 bases in between. The CDR3 runs to 12 residues. Per the original data handling: Amplification of reference gene primers was used by the study to estimate nucleated cell counts. Data came from immunoSEQ multiplex PCR; TCRdb stores just in-frame clones and leaves some out. V and J calls and clone size are as listed in that table; D and trimming were resolved from the DNA. The sample yields more than 110,000 clones, approximately 84% seen once. The chain combines TRBV12-3 or TRBV12-4 with TRBJ1-4, with no clear D. What was sequenced was peripheral blood. This clonotype was sampled from a human donor in a cohort sampled during active COVID-19. For the CDR3, the DNA is TGTGCCAGCAGTTTTTCGGGGGAAAAACTGTTTTTT. Translating gives CASSFSGEKLFF.